What follows describes a single TCR beta chain. Profiling relied on immunoSEQ multiplex PCR, and the TCRdb table lists in-frame clones only, not all of them. The sample records some 400,000 clones, over 90% being singletons. Germline CDR1 is SGDLS and CDR2 is YYNGEE. With 0 bases clipped from V and 4 bases from J, the junction kept 3 bases outside the gene matches. This CDR3 is built from 16 residues. This record comes from a study of shared T cell receptors in the human thymus. Specimen: thymocytes. V is TRBV9 and J is TRBJ2-1; 11 bases are a match to TRBD2. The origin of this receptor is a human donor. CDR3 protein: CASSVVLAGGYNEQFF. CDR3 nucleotide sequence: TGTGCCAGCAGCGTAGTCCTAGCGGGAGGTTACAATGAGCAGTTCTTC. Using reference TRBV9 and TRBJ2-1 for the parts outside the CDR3, the full variable domain is DSGVTQTPKHLITATGQRVTLRCSPRSGDLSVYWYQQSLDQGLQFLIQYYNGEERAKGNILERFSAQQFPDLHSELNLSSLELGDSALYFCASSVVLAGGYNEQFFGPGTRLTVL.